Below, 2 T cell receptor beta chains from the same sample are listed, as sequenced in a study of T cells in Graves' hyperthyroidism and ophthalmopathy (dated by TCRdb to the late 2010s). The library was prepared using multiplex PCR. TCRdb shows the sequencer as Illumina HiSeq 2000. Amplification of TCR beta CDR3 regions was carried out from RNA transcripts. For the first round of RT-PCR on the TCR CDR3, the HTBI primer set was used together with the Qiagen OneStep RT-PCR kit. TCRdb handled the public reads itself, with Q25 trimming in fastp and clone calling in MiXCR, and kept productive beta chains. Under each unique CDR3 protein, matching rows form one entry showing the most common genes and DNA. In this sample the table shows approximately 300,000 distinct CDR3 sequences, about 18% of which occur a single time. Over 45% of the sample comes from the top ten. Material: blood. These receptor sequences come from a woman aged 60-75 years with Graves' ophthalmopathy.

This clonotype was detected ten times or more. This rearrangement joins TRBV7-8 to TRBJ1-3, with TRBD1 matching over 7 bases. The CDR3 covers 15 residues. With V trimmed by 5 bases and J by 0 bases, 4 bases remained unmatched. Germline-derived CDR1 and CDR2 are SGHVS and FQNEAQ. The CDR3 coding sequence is TGTGCCAGCAGCGGGGGACAGTCCTCTGGAAACACCATATATTTT. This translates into CASSGGQSSGNTIYF. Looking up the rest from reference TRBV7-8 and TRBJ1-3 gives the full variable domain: GAGVSQSPRYKVAKRGQDVALRCDPISGHVSLFWYQQALGQGPEFLTYFQNEAQLDKSGLPSDRFFAERPEGSVSTLKIQRTQQEDSAVYLCASSGGQSSGNTIYFGEGSWLTVV.

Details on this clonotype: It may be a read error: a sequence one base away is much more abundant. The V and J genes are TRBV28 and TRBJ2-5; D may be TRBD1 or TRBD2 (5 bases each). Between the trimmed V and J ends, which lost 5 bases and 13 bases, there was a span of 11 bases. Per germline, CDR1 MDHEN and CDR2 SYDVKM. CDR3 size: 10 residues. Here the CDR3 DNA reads TGTGCCAGCAGTCACCGGGACGGGTACTTC. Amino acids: CASSHRDGYF.